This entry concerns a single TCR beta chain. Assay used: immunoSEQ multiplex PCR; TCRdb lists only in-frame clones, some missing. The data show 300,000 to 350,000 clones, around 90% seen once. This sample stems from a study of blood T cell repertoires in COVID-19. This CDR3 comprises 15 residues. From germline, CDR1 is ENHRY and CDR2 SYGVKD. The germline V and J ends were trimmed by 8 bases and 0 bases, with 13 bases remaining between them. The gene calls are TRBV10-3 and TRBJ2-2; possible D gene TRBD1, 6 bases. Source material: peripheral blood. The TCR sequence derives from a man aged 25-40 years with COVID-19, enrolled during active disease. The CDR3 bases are TGTGCCATCGCTGACAGGTTCTCGAACACCGGGGAGCTGTTTTTT. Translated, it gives CAIADRFSNTGELFF.